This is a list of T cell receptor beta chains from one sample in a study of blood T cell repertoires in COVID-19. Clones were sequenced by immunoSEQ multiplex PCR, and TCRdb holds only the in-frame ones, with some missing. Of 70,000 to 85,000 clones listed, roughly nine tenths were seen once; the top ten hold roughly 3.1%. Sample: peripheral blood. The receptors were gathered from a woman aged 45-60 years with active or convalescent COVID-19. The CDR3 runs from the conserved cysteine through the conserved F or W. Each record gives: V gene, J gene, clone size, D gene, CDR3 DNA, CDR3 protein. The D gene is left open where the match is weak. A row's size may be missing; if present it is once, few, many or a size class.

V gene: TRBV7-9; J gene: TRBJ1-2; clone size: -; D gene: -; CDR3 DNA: TGTGCCTGCGGCCGGCAGGGGTTTGAAGGCTACACCTTC; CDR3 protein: CACGRQGFEGYTF
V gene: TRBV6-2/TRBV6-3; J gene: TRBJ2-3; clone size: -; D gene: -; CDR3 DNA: TGTGCCAGCAGTTACCGCCCAGGGCGGAGCACAGATACGCAGTATTTT; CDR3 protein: CASSYRPGRSTDTQYF
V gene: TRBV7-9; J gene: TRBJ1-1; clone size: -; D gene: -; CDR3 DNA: TGTGCCAGCAGCCCCGACGGGTTAGGAACTGAAGCTTTCTTT; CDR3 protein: CASSPDGLGTEAFF
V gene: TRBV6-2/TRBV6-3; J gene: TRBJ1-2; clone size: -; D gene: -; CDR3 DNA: TGTGCCAGCATCCCTTTAGACAGGAGGAGTGGCTACACCTTC; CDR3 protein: CASIPLDRRSGYTF
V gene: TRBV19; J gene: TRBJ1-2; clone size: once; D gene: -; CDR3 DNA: TGTGCCAGTAGTGATAAAGGGACACACTATGGCTACACCTTC; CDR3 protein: CASSDKGTHYGYTF
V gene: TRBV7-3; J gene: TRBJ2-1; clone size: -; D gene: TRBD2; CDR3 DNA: TGTGCCAGCAGCTTACTGCGGGGGGGTTACAATGAGCAGTTCTTC; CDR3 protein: CASSLLRGGYNEQFF
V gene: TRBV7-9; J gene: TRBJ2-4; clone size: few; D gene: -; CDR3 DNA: TGTGCCAGCCAAGGTGCGGGCAAAAACATTCAGTACTTC; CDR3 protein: CASQGAGKNIQYF
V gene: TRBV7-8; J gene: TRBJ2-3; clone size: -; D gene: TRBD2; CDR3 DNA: TGTGCCAGCAGCCCTCTGGGGGGGGCAGATACGCAGTATTTT; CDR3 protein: CASSPLGGADTQYF
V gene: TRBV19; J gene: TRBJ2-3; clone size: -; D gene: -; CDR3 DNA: TGTGCCAGTAGTATAGCTTGGGGGCCCACAGATACGCAGTATTTT; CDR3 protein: CASSIAWGPTDTQYF
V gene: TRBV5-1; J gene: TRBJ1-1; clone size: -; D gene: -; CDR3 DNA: TGCGCCAGCAGGTTAGTAGTGCAGAACACTGAAGCTTTCTTT; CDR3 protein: CASRLVVQNTEAFF
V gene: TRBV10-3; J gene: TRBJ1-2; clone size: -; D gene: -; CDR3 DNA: TGTGCCGCGCAGGGGCCTAACTATGGCTACACCTTC; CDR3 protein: CAAQGPNYGYTF
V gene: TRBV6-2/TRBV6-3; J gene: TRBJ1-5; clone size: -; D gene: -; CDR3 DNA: TGTGCCAGCAGTCTTTTTAGCAATCAGCCCCAGCATTTT; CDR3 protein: CASSLFSNQPQHF
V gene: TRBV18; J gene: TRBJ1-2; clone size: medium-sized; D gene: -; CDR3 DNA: TGTGCCAGCTCACCAAACAGCCAGAGCCTCTATGGCTACACCTTC; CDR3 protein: CASSPNSQSLYGYTF
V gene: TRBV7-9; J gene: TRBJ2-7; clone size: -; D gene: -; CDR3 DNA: TGTGCCAGCGGCCTCGTAAGCTCCTACGAGCAGTACTTC; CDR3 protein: CASGLVSSYEQYF
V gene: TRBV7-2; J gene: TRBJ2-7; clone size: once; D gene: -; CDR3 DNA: TGTGCCAGCAGTTACCTACAGGGTAGCACCAGCGAGCAGTACTTC; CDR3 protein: CASSYLQGSTSEQYF
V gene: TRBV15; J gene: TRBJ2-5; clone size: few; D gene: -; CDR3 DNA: TGTGCCACCAGCAGACGGGTTGGCCAAGAGACCCAGTACTTC; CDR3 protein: CATSRRVGQETQYF
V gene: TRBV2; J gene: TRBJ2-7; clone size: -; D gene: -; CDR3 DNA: TGTGCCAGCACCACGACGCTAGGGGTGCAGTACTTC; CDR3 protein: CASTTTLGVQYF
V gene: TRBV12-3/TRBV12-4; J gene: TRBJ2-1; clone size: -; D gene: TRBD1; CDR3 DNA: TGTGCCAGCAGTCTCGGACAGGGAGAGCAGTTCTTC; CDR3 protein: CASSLGQGEQFF
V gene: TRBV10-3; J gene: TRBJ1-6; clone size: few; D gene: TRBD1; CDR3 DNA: TGTGCCATCAGCGGGACAGGCGGGAATTCACCCCTCCACTTT; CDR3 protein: CAISGTGGNSPLHF
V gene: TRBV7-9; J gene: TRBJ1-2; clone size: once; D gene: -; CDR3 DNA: TGTGCCAGCAGCTCCTCGAGAAACTATGGCTACACCTTC; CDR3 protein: CASSSSRNYGYTF
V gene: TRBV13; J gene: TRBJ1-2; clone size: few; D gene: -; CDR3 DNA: TGTGCCAGCAGCTATACAGGGAAAGGCTACACCTTC; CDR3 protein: CASSYTGKGYTF
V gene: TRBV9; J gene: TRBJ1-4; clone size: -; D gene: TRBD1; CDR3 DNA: TGTGCCAGCAGCGTTAGACAGGGTGAAAAACTGTTTTTT; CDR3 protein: CASSVRQGEKLFF
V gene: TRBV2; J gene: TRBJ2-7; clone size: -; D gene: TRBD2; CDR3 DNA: TGTGCCAGCAGTGTGACTAGCGGGGTAGGCGAGCAGTACTTC; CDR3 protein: CASSVTSGVGEQYF
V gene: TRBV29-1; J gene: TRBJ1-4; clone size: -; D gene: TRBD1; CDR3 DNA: TGCAGCGCCGGGACAGGGGATGAAAAACTGTTTTTT; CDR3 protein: CSAGTGDEKLFF
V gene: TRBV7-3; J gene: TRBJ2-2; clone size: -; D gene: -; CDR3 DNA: TGTGCCAGCAGCCAGGGGTCGAACACCGGGGAGCTGTTTTTT; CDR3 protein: CASSQGSNTGELFF
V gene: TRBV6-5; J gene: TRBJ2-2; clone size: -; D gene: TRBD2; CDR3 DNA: TGTGCCAGCAGTCTAGCGGGGGGGCCCGGGGAGCTGTTTTTT; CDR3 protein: CASSLAGGPGELFF
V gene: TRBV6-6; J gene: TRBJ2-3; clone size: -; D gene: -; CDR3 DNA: TGTGCCAGCACTGCGGGAGATACGCAGTATTTT; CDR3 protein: CASTAGDTQYF